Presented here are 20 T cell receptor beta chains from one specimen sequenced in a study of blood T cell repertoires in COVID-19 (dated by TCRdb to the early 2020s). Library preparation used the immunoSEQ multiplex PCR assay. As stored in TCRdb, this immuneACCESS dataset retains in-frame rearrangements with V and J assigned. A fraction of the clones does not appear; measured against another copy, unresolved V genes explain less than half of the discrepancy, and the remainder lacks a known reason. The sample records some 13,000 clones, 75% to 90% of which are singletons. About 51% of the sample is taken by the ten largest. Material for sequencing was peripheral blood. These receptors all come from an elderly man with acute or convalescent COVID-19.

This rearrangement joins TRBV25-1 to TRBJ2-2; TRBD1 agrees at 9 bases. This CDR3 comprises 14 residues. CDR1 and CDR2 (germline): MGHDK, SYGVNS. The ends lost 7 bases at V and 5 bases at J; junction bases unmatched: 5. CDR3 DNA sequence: TGTGCCAGCATGGGACAGGGTGGAACCGGGGAGCTGTTTTTT. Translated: CASMGQGGTGELFF. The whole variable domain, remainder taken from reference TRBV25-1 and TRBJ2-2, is EADIYQTPRYLVIGTGKKITLECSQTMGHDKMYWYQQDPGMELHLIHYSYGVNSTEKGDLSSESTVSRIRTEHFPLTLESARPSHTSQYLCASMGQGGTGELFFGEGSRLTVL.

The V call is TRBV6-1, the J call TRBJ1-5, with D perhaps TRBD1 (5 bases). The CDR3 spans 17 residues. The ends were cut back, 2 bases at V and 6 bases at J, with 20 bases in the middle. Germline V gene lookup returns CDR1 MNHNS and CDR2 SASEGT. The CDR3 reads CASSESYQGGSSQPQHF. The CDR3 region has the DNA TGTGCCAGCAGTGAATCCTACCAGGGTGGATCCAGTCAGCCCCAGCATTTT.

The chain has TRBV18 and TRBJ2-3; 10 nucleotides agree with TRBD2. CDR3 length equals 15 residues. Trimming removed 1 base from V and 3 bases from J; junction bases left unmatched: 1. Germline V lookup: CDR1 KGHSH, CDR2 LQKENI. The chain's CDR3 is CASSPLAGGTDTQYF. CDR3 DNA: TGTGCCAGCTCACCACTAGCGGGGGGTACAGATACGCAGTATTTT.

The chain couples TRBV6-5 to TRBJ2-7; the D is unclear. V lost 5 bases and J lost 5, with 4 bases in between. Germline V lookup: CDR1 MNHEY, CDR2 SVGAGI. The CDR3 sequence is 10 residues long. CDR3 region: CASSSDEQYF. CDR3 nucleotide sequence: TGTGCCAGCAGTAGCGACGAGCAGTACTTC.

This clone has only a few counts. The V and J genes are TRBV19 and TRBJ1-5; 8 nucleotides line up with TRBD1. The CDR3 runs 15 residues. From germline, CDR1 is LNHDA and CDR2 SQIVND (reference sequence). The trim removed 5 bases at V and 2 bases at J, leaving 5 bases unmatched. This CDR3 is CASSSLQGGNQPQHF. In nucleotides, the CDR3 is TGTGCCAGTAGTTCATTACAGGGGGGCAATCAGCCCCAGCATTTT.

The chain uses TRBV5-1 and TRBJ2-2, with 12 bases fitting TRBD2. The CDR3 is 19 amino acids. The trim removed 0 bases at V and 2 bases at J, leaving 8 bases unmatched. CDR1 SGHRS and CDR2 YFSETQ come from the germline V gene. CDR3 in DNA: TGCGCCAGCAGCTTGGCCAGGACTAGCGGGACTACTAACACCGGGGAGCTGTTTTTT. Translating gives CASSLARTSGTTNTGELFF.

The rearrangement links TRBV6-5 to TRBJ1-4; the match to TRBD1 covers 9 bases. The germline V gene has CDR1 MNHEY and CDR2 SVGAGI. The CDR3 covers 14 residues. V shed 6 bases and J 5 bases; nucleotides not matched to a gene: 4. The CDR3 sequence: CASSRDRENEKLFF. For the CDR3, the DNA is TGTGCCAGCAGCCGGGACAGGGAAAATGAAAAACTGTTTTTT.

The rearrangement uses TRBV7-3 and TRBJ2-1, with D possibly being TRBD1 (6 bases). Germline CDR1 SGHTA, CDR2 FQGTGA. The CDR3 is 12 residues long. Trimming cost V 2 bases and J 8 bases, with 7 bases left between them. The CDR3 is CASSLQGHEQFF. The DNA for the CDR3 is TGTGCCAGCAGCTTACAGGGGCATGAGCAGTTCTTC.

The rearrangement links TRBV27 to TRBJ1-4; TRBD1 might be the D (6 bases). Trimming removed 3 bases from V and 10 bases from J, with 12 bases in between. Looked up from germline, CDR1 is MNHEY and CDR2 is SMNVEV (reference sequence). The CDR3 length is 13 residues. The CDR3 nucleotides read TGTGCCAGCAGTTTCGTACAGGGACCAAAACTGTTTTTT. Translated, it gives CASSFVQGPKLFF.

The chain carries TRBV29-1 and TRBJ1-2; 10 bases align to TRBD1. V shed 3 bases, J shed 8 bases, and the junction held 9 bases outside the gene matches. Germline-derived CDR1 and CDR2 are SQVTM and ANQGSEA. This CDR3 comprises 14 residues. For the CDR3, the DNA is TGCAGCGTTGATCCAACCGGACAGGGGGGAGGCTACACCTTC. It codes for CSVDPTGQGGGYTF.

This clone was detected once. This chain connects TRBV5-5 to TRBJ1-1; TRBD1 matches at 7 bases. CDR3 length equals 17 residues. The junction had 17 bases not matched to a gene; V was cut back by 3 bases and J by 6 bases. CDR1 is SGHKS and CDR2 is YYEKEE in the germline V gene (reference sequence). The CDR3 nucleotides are TGTGCCAGCAGCTCCGACAGGGTACGAATCGGGACCGCTGAAGCTTTCTTT. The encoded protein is CASSSDRVRIGTAEAFF.

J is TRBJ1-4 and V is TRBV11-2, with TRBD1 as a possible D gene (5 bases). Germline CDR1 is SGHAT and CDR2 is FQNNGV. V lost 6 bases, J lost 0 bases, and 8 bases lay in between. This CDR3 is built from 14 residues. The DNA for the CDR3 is TGTGCCAGCAGGGGGCAAACAACTAATGAAAAACTGTTTTTT. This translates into CASRGQTTNEKLFF.

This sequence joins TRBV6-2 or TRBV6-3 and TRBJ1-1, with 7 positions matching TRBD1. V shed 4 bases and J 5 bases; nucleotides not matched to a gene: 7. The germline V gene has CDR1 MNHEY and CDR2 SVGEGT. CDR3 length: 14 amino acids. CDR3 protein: CASSWTGPGTEAFF. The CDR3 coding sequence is TGTGCCAGCAGTTGGACAGGCCCGGGGACTGAAGCTTTCTTT.

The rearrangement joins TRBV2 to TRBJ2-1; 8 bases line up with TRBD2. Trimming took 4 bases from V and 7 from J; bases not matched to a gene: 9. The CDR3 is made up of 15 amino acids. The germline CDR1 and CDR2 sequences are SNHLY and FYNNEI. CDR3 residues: CASSVSTGGGNEQFF. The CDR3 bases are TGTGCCAGCAGTGTCTCGACGGGAGGGGGTAATGAGCAGTTCTTC.

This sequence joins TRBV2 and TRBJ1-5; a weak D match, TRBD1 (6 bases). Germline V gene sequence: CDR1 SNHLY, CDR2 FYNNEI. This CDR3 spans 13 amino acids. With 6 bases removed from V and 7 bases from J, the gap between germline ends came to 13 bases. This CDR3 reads CASRAGVWQPQHF. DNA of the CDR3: TGTGCCAGCAGGGCAGGGGTATGGCAGCCCCAGCATTTT.

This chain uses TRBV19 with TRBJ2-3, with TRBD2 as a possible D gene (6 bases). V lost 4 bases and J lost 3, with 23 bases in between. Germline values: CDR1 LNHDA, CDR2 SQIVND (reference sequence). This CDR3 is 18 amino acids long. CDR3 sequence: CASSTLLLQPEGTDTQYF. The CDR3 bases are TGTGCCAGTAGTACCCTCCTATTGCAGCCGGAGGGTACAGATACGCAGTATTTT.

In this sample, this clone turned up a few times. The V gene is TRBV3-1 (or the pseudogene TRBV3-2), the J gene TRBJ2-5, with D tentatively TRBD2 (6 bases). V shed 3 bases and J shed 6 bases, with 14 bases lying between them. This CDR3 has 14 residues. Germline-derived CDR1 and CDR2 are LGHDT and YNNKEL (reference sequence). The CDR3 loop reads CASSQGRGRKTQYF. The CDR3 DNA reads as TGTGCCAGCAGCCAGGGACGGGGGAGAAAGACCCAGTACTTC.

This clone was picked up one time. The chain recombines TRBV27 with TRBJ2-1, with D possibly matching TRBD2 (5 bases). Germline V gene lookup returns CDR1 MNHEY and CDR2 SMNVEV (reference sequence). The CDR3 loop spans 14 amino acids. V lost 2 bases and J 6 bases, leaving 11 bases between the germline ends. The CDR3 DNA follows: TGTGCCAGCAGTTTAGGGAGATTAAGCAATGAGCAGTTCTTC. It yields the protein CASSLGRLSNEQFF.

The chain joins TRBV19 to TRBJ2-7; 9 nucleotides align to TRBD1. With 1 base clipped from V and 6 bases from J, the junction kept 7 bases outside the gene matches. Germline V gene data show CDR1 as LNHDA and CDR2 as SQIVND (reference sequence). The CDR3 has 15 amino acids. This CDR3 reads CASSIVHRGHGEQYF. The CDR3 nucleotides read TGTGCCAGTAGTATAGTGCACAGGGGGCATGGCGAGCAGTACTTC.

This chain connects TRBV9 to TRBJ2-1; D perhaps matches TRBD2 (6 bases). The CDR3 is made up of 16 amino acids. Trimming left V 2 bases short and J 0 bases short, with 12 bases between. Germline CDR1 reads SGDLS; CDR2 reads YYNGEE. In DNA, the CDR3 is TGTGCCAGCAGCGTTGGGGGGACGGGCTCCTACAATGAGCAGTTCTTC. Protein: CASSVGGTGSYNEQFF.